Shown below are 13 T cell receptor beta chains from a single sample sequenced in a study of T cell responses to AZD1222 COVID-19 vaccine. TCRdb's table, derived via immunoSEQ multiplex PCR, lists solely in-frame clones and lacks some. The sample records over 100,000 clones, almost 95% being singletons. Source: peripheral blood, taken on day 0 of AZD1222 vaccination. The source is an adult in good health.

The CDR3 sequence: CASSPGQGGFAEAFF. CDR3 sequence (DNA): TGCGCCAGCAGCCCCGGACAGGGAGGTTTCGCTGAAGCTTTCTTT. V usage is TRBV4-1 and J usage is TRBJ1-1, with 8 bases that match TRBD1. V dropped 4 bases and J dropped 6; count of bases not matched to a gene: 10. This CDR3 has 15 residues. Germline V gene lookup returns CDR1 MGHRA and CDR2 YSYEKL.

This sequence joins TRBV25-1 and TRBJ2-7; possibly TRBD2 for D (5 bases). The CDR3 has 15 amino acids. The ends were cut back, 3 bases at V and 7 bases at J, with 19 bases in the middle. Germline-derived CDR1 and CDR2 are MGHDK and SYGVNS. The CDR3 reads CASSDPTLYGEEQYF. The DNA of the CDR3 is TGTGCCAGCAGTGACCCGACACTGTACGGGGAAGAGCAGTACTTC.

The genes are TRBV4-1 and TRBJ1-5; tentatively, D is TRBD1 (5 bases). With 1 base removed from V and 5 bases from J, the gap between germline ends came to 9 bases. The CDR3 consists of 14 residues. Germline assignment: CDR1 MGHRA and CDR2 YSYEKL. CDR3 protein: CASSQVWGDQPQHF. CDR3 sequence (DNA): TGCGCCAGCAGCCAAGTCTGGGGGGATCAGCCCCAGCATTTT.

The CDR3 DNA reads as TGTGCCAGCAGCCCTGGGGGACAGGGAAGGGAAAAACTGTTTTTT. Protein sequence: CASSPGGQGREKLFF. The chain carries TRBV5-4 and TRBJ1-4; 9 positions agree with TRBD1. Germline assignment: CDR1 SGHNT and CDR2 YYREEE (reference sequence). With 4 bases clipped from V and 8 bases from J, the junction kept 9 bases outside the gene matches. The CDR3 covers 15 residues.

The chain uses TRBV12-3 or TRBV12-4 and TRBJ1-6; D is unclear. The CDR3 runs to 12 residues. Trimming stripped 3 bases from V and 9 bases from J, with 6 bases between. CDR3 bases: TGTGCCAGCAGTTTCTCCTTTTCACCCCTCCACTTT. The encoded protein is CASSFSFSPLHF.

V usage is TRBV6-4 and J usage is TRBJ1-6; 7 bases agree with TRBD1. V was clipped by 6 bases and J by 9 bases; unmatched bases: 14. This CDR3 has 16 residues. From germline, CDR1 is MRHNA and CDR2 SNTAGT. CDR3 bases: TGTGCCAGCAGCGCCTACAGGGACAGCTACATTTCACCCCTCCACTTT. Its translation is CASSAYRDSYISPLHF.

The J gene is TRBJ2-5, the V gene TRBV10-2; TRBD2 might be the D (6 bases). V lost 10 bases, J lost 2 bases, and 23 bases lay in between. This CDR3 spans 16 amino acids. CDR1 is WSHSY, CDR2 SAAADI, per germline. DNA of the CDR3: TGCGCCACCTCCGGGGTCTCTGGCGGGGCACAAGAGACCCAGTACTTC. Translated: CATSGVSGGAQETQYF.

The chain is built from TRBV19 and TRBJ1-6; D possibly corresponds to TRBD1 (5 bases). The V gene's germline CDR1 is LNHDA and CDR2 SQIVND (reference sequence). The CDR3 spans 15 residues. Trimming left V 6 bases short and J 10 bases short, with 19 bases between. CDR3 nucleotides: TGTGCCAGTAGCTCCTATACACTCGGGGACTCACCCCTCCACTTT. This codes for CASSSYTLGDSPLHF.

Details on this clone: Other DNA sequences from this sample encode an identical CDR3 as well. CDR3 nucleotides: TGCGCCAGCAGCTCAGGACAGCCCAACACTGAAGCTTTCTTT. This codes for CASSSGQPNTEAFF. The chain has TRBV5-1 and TRBJ1-1; perhaps TRBD1 as D (6 bases). V lost 3 bases and J lost 2, with 11 bases in between. CDR1 is SGHRS and CDR2 is YFSETQ in the germline V gene. The CDR3 is 14 residues long.

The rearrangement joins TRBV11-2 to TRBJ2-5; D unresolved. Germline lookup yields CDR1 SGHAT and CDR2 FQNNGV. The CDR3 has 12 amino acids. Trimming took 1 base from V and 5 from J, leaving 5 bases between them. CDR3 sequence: CASSLVVETQYF. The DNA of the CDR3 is TGTGCCAGCAGCTTAGTTGTGGAGACCCAGTACTTC.

The CDR3 spells CASSLMGGSYNEQFF. The CDR3 coding sequence is TGTGCCAGCAGCTTAATGGGGGGCTCCTACAATGAGCAGTTCTTC. The rearrangement uses TRBV7-3 and TRBJ2-1, with a possible D match to TRBD2 (6 bases). Between the trimmed V and J ends, which lost 1 base and 0 bases, there was a span of 7 bases. Germline V gene lookup returns CDR1 SGHTA and CDR2 FQGTGA. The CDR3 extends over 15 amino acids.

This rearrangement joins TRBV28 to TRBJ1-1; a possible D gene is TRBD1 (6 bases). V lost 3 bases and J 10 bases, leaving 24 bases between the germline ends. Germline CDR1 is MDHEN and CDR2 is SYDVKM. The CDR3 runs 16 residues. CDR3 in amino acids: CASSLPNLARGQGAFF. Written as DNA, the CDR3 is TGTGCCAGCAGTTTGCCGAACCTCGCCAGGGGCCAGGGAGCTTTCTTT.

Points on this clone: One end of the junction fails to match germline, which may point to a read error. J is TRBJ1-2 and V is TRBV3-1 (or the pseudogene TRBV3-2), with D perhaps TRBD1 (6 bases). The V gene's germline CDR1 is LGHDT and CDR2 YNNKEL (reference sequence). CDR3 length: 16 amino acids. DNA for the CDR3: TGTGCCAGCACCCAAAGATCCGGGACACACGTCAGCGGCTACACCTTC. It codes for CASTQRSGTHVSGYTF.